The count of the clone carrying this T cell receptor beta chain is one. Its antigen is currently unknown. This entry belongs to a study of T cell responses to AZD1222 COVID-19 vaccine. TCRdb's table, derived via immunoSEQ multiplex PCR, lists solely in-frame clones and lacks some. Of 140,000 or so clones in the sample, 85% to 95% were seen once. Deletions cut 3 bases from V and 7 bases from J, with 13 bases between. CDR1 is LGHDT and CDR2 is YNNKEL in the germline V gene (reference sequence). The CDR3 sequence is 14 residues long. Points from the study as a whole: Spike-specific TCRs gained breadth and depth after people received two AZD1222 doses.

The sequenced sample was peripheral blood, obtained after recovery from COVID-19. This chain joins TRBV3-1 (or the pseudogene TRBV3-2) and TRBJ1-5; D is possibly TRBD1 (6 bases). The clonotype originates from an adult who had recovered from COVID-19. The CDR3 DNA reads TGTGCCAGCAGCCACAGGGGAAGTAACCAGCCCCAGCATTTT. The encoded protein is CASSHRGSNQPQHF.